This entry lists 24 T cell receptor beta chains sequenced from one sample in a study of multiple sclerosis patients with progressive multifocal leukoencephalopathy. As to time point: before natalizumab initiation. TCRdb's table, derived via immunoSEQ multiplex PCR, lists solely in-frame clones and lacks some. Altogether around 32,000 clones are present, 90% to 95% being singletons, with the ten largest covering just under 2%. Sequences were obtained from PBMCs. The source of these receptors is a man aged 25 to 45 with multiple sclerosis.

Here the CDR3 DNA reads TGTGCCAGCAGCCCGGGGCCCCAAGGAAATTATGGCTACACCTTC. Its protein product is CASSPGPQGNYGYTF. The chain has TRBV7-6 and TRBJ1-2, with TRBD1 as a possible D gene (5 bases). Germline lookup yields CDR1 SGHVS and CDR2 FNYEAQ. CDR3 length equals 15 residues. The germline V and J ends were trimmed by 5 bases and 5 bases, with 18 bases remaining between them.

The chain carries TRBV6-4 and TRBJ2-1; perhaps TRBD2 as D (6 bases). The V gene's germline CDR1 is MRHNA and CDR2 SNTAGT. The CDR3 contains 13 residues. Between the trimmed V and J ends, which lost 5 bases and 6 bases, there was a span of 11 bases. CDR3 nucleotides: TGTGCCAGCAGTAAAGGGACTGGCAATGAGCAGTTCTTC. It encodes CASSKGTGNEQFF.

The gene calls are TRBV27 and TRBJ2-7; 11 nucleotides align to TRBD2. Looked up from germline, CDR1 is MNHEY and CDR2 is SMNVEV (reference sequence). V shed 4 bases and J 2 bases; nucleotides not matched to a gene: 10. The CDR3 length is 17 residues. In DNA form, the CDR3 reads TGTGCCAGCAGTTCACTCGGCCCGACTAGCGGGACCTACGAGCAGTACTTC. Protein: CASSSLGPTSGTYEQYF.

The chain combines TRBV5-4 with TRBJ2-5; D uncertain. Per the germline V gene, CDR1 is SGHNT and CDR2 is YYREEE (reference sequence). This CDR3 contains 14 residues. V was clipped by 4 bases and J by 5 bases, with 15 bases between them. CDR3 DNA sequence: TGTGCCAGCAGCCCTGATCCCATCGACGAGACCCAGTACTTC. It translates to CASSPDPIDETQYF.

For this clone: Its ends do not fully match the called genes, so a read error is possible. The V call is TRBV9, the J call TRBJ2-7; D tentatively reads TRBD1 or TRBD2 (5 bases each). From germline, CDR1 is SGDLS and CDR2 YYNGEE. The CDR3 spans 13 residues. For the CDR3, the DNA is TGTGCCAGCAGCGTAGAACCGGGACGACCTACTCACTTC. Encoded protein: CASSVEPGRPTHF.

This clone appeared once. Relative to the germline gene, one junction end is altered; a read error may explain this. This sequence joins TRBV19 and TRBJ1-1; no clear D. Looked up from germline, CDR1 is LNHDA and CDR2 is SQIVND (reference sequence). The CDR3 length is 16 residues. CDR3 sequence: CASSTPVPPGNPEAFF. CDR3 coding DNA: TGTGCCAGTAGTACCCCGGTCCCCCCGGGGAACCCTGAAGCTTTCTTT.

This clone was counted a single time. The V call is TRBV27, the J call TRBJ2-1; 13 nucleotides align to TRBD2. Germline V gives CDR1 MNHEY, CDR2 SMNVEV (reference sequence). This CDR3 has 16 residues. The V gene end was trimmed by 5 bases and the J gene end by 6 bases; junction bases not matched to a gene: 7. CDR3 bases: TGTGCCAGCAGTGTCATGGGACTAGCGGGGATCAATGAGCAGTTCTTC. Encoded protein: CASSVMGLAGINEQFF.

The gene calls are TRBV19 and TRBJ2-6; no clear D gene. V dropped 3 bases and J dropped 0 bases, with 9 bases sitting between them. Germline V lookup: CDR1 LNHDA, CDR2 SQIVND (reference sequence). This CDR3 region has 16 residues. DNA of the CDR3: TGTGCCAGTAGTATTTTGGTGAGCTCTGGGGCCAACGTCCTGACTTTC. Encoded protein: CASSILVSSGANVLTF.

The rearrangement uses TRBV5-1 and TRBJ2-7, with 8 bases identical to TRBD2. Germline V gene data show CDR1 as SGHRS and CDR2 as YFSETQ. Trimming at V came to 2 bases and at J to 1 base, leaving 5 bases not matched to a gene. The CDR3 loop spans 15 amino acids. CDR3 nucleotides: TGCGCCAGCAGCTTAGGAGCGGGAGCTTCCTACGAGCAGTACTTC. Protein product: CASSLGAGASYEQYF. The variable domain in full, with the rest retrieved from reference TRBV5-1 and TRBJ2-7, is KAGVTQTPRYLIKTRGQQVTLSCSPISGHRSVSWYQQTPGQGLQFLFEYFSETQRNKGNFPGRFSGRQFSNSRSEMNVSTLELGDSALYLCASSLGAGASYEQYFGPGTRLTVT.

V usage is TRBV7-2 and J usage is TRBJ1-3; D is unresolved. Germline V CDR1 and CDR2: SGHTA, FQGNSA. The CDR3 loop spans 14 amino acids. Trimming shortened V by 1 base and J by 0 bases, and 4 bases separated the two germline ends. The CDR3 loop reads CASSLDPSGNTIYF. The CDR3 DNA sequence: TGTGCCAGCAGCTTAGACCCCTCTGGAAACACCATATATTTT.

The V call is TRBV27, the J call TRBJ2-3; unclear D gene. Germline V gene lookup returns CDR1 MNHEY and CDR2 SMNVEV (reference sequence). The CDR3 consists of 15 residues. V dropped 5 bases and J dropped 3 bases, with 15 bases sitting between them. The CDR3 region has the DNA TGTGCCAGCAGTAAAACGGGCCCATATACAGATACGCAGTATTTT. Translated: CASSKTGPYTDTQYF.

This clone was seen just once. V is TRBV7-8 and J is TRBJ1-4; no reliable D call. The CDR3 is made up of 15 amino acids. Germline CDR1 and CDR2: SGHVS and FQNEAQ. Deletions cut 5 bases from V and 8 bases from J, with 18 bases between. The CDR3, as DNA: TGTGCCAGCAGCGCAACGACGGGATTGCGCGAAAAACTGTTTTTT. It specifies CASSATTGLREKLFF.

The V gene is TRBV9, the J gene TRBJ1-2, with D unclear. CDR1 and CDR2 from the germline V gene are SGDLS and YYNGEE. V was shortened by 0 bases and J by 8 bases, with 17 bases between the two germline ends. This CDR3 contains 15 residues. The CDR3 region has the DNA TGTGCCAGCAGCGTAGCAGCCTCGGCCATGGGAGGCTACACCTTC. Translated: CASSVAASAMGGYTF.

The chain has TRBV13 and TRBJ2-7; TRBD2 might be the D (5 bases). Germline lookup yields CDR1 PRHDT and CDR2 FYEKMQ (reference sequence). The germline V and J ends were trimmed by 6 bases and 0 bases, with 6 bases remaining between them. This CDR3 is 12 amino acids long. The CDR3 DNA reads TGTGCCAGCAGGGGGAGCTCCTACGAGCAGTACTTC. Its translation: CASRGSSYEQYF.

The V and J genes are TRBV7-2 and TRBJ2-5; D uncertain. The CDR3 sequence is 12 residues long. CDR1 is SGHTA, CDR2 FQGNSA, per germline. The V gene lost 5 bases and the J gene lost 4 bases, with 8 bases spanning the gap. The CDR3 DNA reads TGTGCCAGCAGCAGTCCTGGAGAGACCCAGTACTTC. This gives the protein CASSSPGETQYF.

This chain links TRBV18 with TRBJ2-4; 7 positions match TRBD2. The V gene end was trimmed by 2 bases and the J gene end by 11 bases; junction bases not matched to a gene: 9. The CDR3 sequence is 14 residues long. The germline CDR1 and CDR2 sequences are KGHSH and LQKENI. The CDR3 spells CASSPSGTAEVQYF. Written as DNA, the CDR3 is TGTGCCAGCTCACCAAGCGGGACGGCAGAGGTTCAGTACTTC.

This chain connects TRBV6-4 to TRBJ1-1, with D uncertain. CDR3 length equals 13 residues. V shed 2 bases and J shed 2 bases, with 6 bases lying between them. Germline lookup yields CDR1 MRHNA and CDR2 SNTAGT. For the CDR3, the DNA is TGTGCCAGCAGTGACGGGAGTAACACTGAAGCTTTCTTT. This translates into CASSDGSNTEAFF.

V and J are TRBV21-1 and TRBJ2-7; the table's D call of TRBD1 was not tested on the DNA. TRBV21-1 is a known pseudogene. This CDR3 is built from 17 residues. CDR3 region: CASSKRLVGDNSYEQYF. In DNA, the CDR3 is TGTGCCAGCAGCAAACGGTTGGTTGGGGACAACTCCTACGAGCAGTACTTC.

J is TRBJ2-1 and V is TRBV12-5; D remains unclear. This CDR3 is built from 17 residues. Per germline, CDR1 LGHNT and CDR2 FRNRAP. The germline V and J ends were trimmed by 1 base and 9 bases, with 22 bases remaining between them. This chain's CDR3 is CASGLDRRIAGLREQFF. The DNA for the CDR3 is TGTGCTAGTGGTTTGGACCGCCGGATCGCCGGTCTACGTGAGCAGTTCTTC.

CDR3 region: CASSSSTGAYGYTF. The CDR3 DNA reads as TGTGCCAGCAGCTCATCCACGGGGGCTTATGGCTACACCTTC. This chain links TRBV7-9 with TRBJ1-2, with D maybe TRBD1 (6 bases). CDR1 and CDR2 (germline): SEHNR, FQNEAQ (reference sequence). V lost 4 bases and J lost 5, with 14 bases in between. The CDR3 contains 14 residues.

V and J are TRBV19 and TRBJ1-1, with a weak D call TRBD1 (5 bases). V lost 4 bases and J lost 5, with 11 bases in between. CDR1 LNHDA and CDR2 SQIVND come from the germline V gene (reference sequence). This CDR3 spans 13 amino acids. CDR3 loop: CASSRTGVTEAFF. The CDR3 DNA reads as TGTGCCAGTAGTAGAACAGGCGTGACTGAAGCTTTCTTT.

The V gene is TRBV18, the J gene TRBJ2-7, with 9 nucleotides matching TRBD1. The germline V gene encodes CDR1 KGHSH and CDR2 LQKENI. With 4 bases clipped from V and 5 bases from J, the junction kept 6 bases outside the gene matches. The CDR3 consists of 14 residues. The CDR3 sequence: CASSRDRGLHEQYF. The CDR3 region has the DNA TGTGCCAGCTCACGCGACAGGGGGTTACACGAGCAGTACTTC.

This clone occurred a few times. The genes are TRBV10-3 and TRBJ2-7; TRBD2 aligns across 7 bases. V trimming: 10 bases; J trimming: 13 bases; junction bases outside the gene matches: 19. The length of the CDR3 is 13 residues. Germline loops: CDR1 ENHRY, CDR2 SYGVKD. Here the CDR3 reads CATRSAERGAGYF. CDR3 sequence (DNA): TGTGCCACCCGGTCAGCGGAGAGGGGAGCGGGATACTTC.

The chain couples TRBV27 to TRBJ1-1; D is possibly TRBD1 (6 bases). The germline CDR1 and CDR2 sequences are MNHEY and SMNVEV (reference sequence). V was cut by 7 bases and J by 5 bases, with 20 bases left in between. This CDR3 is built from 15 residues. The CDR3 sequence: CASTARGGGGTEAFF. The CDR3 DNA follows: TGTGCCAGCACCGCAAGGGGGGGCGGCGGGACTGAAGCTTTCTTT.